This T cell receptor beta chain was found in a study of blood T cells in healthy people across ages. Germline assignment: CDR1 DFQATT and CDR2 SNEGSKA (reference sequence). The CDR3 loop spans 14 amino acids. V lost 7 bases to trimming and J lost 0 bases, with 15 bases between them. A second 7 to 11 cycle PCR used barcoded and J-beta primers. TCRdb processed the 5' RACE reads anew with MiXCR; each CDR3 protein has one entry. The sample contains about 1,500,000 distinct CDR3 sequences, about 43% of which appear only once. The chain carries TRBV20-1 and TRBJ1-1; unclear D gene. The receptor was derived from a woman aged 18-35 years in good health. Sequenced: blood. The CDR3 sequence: CSGVGQIMNTEAFF. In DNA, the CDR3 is TGCAGTGGGGTTGGGCAAATTATGAACACTGAAGCTTTCTTT.